This TCR beta chain is drawn from a study of cytomegalovirus exposure and HLA in healthy donors. The germline V gene has CDR1 SGHAT and CDR2 FQNNGV. This CDR3 comprises 15 residues. The V segment lost 1 base and the J segment 10 bases; nucleotides outside the gene matches: 7. The PCR had 60 Vbeta and 13 Jbeta primers. Sequenced by immunoSEQ multiplex PCR; TCRdb stores in-frame clones only, minus some. This sample has 75,000 to 90,000 clones, with under 80% found just once. The TCR comes from a man between 60 and 70 years old in good health and CMV-seronegative. Material: PBMCs. V usage is TRBV11-2 and J usage is TRBJ2-1; 10 bases line up with TRBD2. The CDR3 spells CASSLGLAGAPEQFF. In DNA, the CDR3 is TGTGCCAGCAGCTTAGGGCTAGCGGGGGCCCCAGAGCAGTTCTTC.